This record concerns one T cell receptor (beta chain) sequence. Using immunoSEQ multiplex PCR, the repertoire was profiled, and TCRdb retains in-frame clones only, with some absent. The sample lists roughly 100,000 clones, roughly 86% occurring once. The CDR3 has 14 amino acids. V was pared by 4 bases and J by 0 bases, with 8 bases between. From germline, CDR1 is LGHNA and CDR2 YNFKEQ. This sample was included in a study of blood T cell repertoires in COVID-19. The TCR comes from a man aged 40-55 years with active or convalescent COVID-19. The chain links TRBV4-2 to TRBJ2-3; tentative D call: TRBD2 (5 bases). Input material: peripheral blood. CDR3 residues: CASSLERSTDTQYF. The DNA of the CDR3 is TGTGCCAGCAGCCTTGAGCGGAGCACAGATACGCAGTATTTT.